A selection of T cell receptor beta chains follows, all from one sample in a study of vaccination effects on CD4 cells after COVID-19. These receptors are not linked to any known antigen. Measured with immunoSEQ multiplex PCR; TCRdb has only the in-frame clones, and not every one. The sample includes about 24,000 clones, roughly 79% of them seen just once. The source was CD4+ T cells from PBMCs cultured with SARS-CoV-2 spike peptides, collected after COVID-19 vaccination. These receptors all stem from a human donor who received a COVID-19 vaccine. Some clones in this sample may be carry-over from other donors' samples. Both conserved end residues are part of each CDR3. A D gene is named only where the DNA matches it firmly. Only some rows state a clone size, as once, few, many or a class for expanded clones.

j_call | v_call | d_call | clone_size | cdr3_aa | cdr3_nt
TRBJ2-2 | TRBV6-5 | . | . | CASSPTTGELFF | TGTGCCAGCAGTCCCACAACCGGGGAGCTGTTTTTT
TRBJ1-5 | TRBV9 | . | . | CASSRELNQPQHF | TGTGCCAGCAGCCGGGAGCTCAATCAGCCCCAGCATTTT
TRBJ1-1 | TRBV9 | . | . | CASSVVGSTEAFF | TGTGCCAGCAGCGTAGTGGGGAGCACTGAAGCTTTCTTT
TRBJ1-2 | TRBV3-1/TRBV3-2 | TRBD1 | once | CASSRTGGQGDGYTF | TGTGCCAGCAGCCGAACTGGAGGACAGGGCGATGGCTACACCTTC
TRBJ1-4 | TRBV27 | . | . | CASSRAGALNEKLFF | TGTGCCAGCAGTCGAGCAGGGGCGCTTAATGAAAAACTGTTTTTT
TRBJ1-1 | TRBV14 | . | . | CASSQDRRTEAFF | TGTGCCAGCAGCCAAGATAGGCGTACTGAAGCTTTCTTT
TRBJ2-1 | TRBV27 | . | . | CASSSTPWGDEQFF | TGTGCCAGCAGTTCGACCCCCTGGGGCGATGAGCAGTTCTTC
TRBJ2-3 | TRBV5-8 | TRBD2 | . | CASPLGLAGGSSPTDTQYF | TGTGCCAGCCCATTGGGACTAGCGGGGGGTTCAAGTCCCACAGATACGCAGTATTTT
TRBJ1-6 | TRBV11-3 | . | . | CASSFNRDSPLHF | TGTGCCAGCAGCTTCAACAGGGATTCACCCCTCCACTTT
TRBJ1-2 | TRBV18 | TRBD1 | . | CASGQGLYGYTF | TGTGCCAGCGGACAGGGTCTTTATGGCTACACCTTC
TRBJ2-3 | TRBV29-1 | . | . | CSVRALLRTDTQYF | TGCAGCGTCCGGGCCCTCCTCAGAACAGATACGCAGTATTTT
TRBJ2-1 | TRBV27 | . | few | CASRNQPGAYNEQFF | TGTGCCAGCAGAAACCAACCGGGGGCATACAATGAGCAGTTCTTC
TRBJ1-1 | TRBV10-2 | . | . | CASSEVGNTEAFF | TGCGCCAGCAGTGAGGTAGGGAACACTGAAGCTTTCTTT
TRBJ2-3 | TRBV19 | . | . | CASSIIARGRDTQYF | TGTGCCAGTAGTATTATAGCAAGGGGACGAGATACGCAGTATTTT
TRBJ1-2 | TRBV28 | TRBD1 | . | CASSFDQGDYGYTF | TGTGCCAGCAGTTTTGATCAGGGGGACTATGGCTACACCTTC
TRBJ2-6 | TRBV12-3/TRBV12-4 | . | . | CASNGGANVLTF | TGTGCCAGCAACGGCGGGGCCAACGTCCTGACTTTC
TRBJ1-1 | TRBV28 | . | . | CASSGGAGAFF | TGTGCCAGCAGTGGGGGGGCCGGAGCTTTCTTT
TRBJ2-3 | TRBV5-1 | TRBD1 | . | CASSGQGGTDTQYF | TGCGCCAGCAGCGGACAGGGGGGCACAGATACGCAGTATTTT
TRBJ1-5 | TRBV5-1 | . | . | CASSLTTGNQPQHF | TGCGCCAGCAGCTTGACCACAGGCAATCAGCCCCAGCATTTT
TRBJ2-2 | TRBV6-5 | . | . | CASRRFQGLELFF | TGTGCCAGCAGGAGATTTCAGGGGTTGGAGCTGTTTTTT
TRBJ2-1 | TRBV6-4 | . | once | CASSSYTSGNEQFF | TGTGCCAGCTCCAGCTACACCTCGGGGAATGAGCAGTTCTTC
TRBJ1-3 | TRBV7-2 | TRBD1 | medium-sized | CASSLGQQGGGNTIYF | TGTGCCAGCAGCTTGGGACAGCAGGGCGGGGGAAACACCATATATTTT
TRBJ1-2 | TRBV7-2 | . | . | CASTPFSLGGTYGYTF | TGTGCCAGCACCCCATTCTCTTTAGGGGGAACCTATGGCTACACCTTC
TRBJ2-1 | TRBV19 | . | . | CASRASTSYNEQFF | TGTGCCAGTAGGGCTTCCACATCCTACAATGAGCAGTTCTTC
TRBJ2-2 | TRBV10-3 | . | few | CAISDDRAGAGELFF | TGTGCCATCAGTGACGACAGGGCGGGGGCCGGGGAGCTGTTTTTT
TRBJ1-4 | TRBV19 | . | . | CASSFPGAGSEKLFF | TGTGCCAGTAGTTTCCCGGGGGCTGGGAGTGAAAAACTGTTTTTT
TRBJ2-1 | TRBV6-2/TRBV6-3 | . | . | CASSSPGHINNEQFF | TGTGCCAGCAGTTCCCCGGGACATATAAACAATGAGCAGTTCTTC
TRBJ1-2 | TRBV12-3/TRBV12-4 | . | . | CASSLDRYGYTF | TGTGCCAGCAGTTTAGACAGATATGGCTACACCTTC
TRBJ2-5 | TRBV4-1 | . | . | CASSLRQALGKETQYF | TGCGCCAGCAGCCTTAGACAGGCCCTCGGAAAAGAGACCCAGTACTTC
TRBJ2-2 | TRBV18 | TRBD1 | . | CASSSTGQGNTGELFF | TGTGCCAGCTCATCTACCGGACAGGGGAACACCGGGGAGCTGTTTTTT
TRBJ2-5 | TRBV19 | TRBD2 | . | CASTAAGGQRETQYF | TGTGCCAGTACGGCGGCGGGGGGGCAGAGGGAGACCCAGTACTTC
TRBJ2-5 | TRBV10-2 | TRBD1 | . | CASSESDRAGTQYF | TGCGCCAGCAGTGAGTCGGACAGGGCTGGGACCCAGTACTTC
TRBJ1-2 | TRBV24-1 | TRBD1 | . | CATSDTTGASGYTF | TGTGCCACCAGTGATACCACAGGGGCGAGTGGCTACACCTTC
TRBJ1-5 | TRBV6-2/TRBV6-3 | . | . | CASSPATGYSNQPQHF | TGTGCCAGCAGCCCTGCGACCGGTTATAGCAATCAGCCCCAGCATTTT
TRBJ2-1 | TRBV19 | . | . | CASTSNRVVNEQFF | TGTGCCAGTACTTCGAACAGGGTCGTAAACGAGCAGTTCTTC
TRBJ2-1 | TRBV6-6 | TRBD2 | . | CASAVAGGTYNEQFF | TGTGCCAGCGCGGTGGCGGGGGGTACCTACAATGAGCAGTTCTTC
TRBJ2-1 | TRBV5-6 | TRBD2 | . | CASSLLAGGQYNEQFF | TGTGCCAGCAGCTTGTTAGCGGGGGGGCAATACAATGAGCAGTTCTTC
TRBJ1-4 | TRBV6-5 | . | few | CASSYSIPSNEKLFF | TGTGCCAGCAGTTACTCGATACCGAGTAATGAAAAACTGTTTTTT
TRBJ1-1 | TRBV5-8 | . | . | CASPSGVQVKDRVNTEAFF | TGTGCCAGTCCCTCGGGGGTACAAGTAAAGGACAGAGTGAACACTGAAGCTTTCTTT
TRBJ2-6 | TRBV4-2 | . | . | CASSPQPSGANVLTF | TGTGCCAGCAGCCCCCAACCCTCTGGGGCCAACGTCCTGACTTTC
TRBJ2-5 | TRBV5-1 | . | . | CASSLAPRETQYF | TGCGCCAGCAGCTTGGCCCCCCGGGAGACCCAGTACTTC
TRBJ1-3 | TRBV9 | . | . | CASNRDFNSGNTIYF | TGTGCCAGCAACCGGGACTTCAACTCTGGAAACACCATATATTTT
TRBJ2-3 | TRBV5-6 | TRBD2 | . | CASSSGGWADTQYF | TGTGCCAGCAGTAGCGGGGGGTGGGCAGATACGCAGTATTTT
TRBJ1-4 | TRBV28 | . | . | CASSPRDVRGEKLFF | TGTGCCAGCAGTCCGAGGGACGTTCGAGGCGAAAAACTGTTTTTT
TRBJ1-3 | TRBV5-8 | . | . | CASSFSGGSGNTIYF | TGTGCCAGCAGCTTTTCCGGGGGTTCTGGAAACACCATATATTTT
TRBJ2-5 | TRBV11-2 | . | . | CASSLQETQYF | TGTGCCAGCAGCTTACAAGAGACCCAGTACTTC
TRBJ1-1 | TRBV30 | . | . | CAWSRTRNTEAFF | TGTGCCTGGAGTAGGACAAGGAACACTGAAGCTTTCTTT
TRBJ1-1 | TRBV29-1 | TRBD1 | . | CSAGQGVMNTEAFF | TGCAGCGCCGGACAGGGCGTAATGAACACTGAAGCTTTCTTT
TRBJ1-2 | TRBV7-2 | . | . | CASSLVQLNYGYTF | TGTGCCAGCAGCTTAGTCCAATTGAACTATGGCTACACCTTC
TRBJ2-5 | TRBV5-1 | TRBD2 | . | CASSLIPAGDRAQYF | TGCGCCAGCAGCTTGATCCCAGCGGGGGACCGGGCCCAGTACTTC
TRBJ2-5 | TRBV27 | . | . | CASSVRTEETQYF | TGTGCCAGCAGCGTCAGGACTGAAGAGACCCAGTACTTC
TRBJ2-3 | TRBV7-9 | . | . | CASGGAGDTQYF | TGTGCCAGCGGGGGGGCAGGAGATACGCAGTATTTT
TRBJ2-1 | TRBV3-1/TRBV3-2 | TRBD2 | . | CASSQARRLAGGLVF | TGTGCCAGCAGCCAAGCGAGGAGACTAGCGGGGGGCCTTGTCTTC
TRBJ2-3 | TRBV2 | . | . | CASSEGLDTQYF | TGTGCCAGCAGCGAGGGTCTCGATACGCAGTATTTT
TRBJ1-2 | TRBV9 | . | once | CASSVDSNYGYTF | TGTGCCAGCAGCGTTGACAGTAACTATGGCTACACCTTC
TRBJ2-5 | TRBV7-2 | . | . | CASSPLAGGGAGTQYF | TGTGCCAGCAGCCCTCTCGCCGGTGGGGGCGCAGGAACCCAGTACTTC
TRBJ1-5 | TRBV12-5 | TRBD1 | . | CASGLVVDRGNQPQHF | TGTGCTAGTGGTTTGGTGGTGGACAGGGGGAATCAGCCCCAGCATTTT
TRBJ2-1 | TRBV7-2 | . | . | CASSLASGYNEQFF | TGTGCCAGCAGCTTAGCAAGCGGCTACAATGAGCAGTTCTTC
TRBJ2-5 | TRBV5-4 | . | . | CASSFLPAQETQYF | TGTGCCAGCAGCTTCCTTCCGGCCCAAGAGACCCAGTACTTC
TRBJ2-1 | TRBV5-4 | . | . | CASSLKYGGLNYNEQFF | TGTGCCAGCAGCTTGAAGTATGGGGGGTTAAATTACAATGAGCAGTTCTTC